A single sample is the source of the 25 T cell receptor beta chains below, sequenced in a study of T cell responses to AZD1222 COVID-19 vaccine. TCRdb keeps only in-frame clones here, not all; method: immunoSEQ multiplex PCR. The sample lists some 94,000 clones; approximately 89% were seen once. Sample: peripheral blood, taken 28 days after the second AZD1222 dose. The receptors come from an adult who received the AZD1222 COVID-19 vaccine.

The V call is TRBV28, the J call TRBJ2-7; 9 bases line up with TRBD1. V shed 6 bases and J 4 bases; nucleotides not matched to a gene: 7. The CDR3 is made up of 14 amino acids. Looked up from germline, CDR1 is MDHEN and CDR2 is SYDVKM. The CDR3 DNA reads as TGTGCCAGCAGCAAGACAGGGGGTACTTACGAGCAGTACTTC. Amino acid sequence: CASSKTGGTYEQYF.

V and J are TRBV4-1 and TRBJ2-1; 14 bases agree with TRBD2. V lost 3 bases to trimming and J lost 3 bases; unmatched junction nucleotides: 4. Germline CDR1 is MGHRA and CDR2 is YSYEKL. The CDR3 runs 17 residues. This CDR3 reads CASSQRTSGGFYNEQFF. In DNA, the CDR3 is TGCGCCAGCAGCCAGAGGACTAGCGGGGGGTTCTACAATGAGCAGTTCTTC.

The rearrangement uses TRBV27 and TRBJ2-5; maybe TRBD2 (6 bases). CDR1 and CDR2 (germline): MNHEY, SMNVEV (reference sequence). There are 14 residues in the CDR3. V lost 5 bases and J 1 base, leaving 11 bases between the germline ends. CDR3 protein: CASSVGGPQETQYF. DNA of the CDR3: TGTGCCAGCAGTGTCGGGGGACCCCAAGAGACCCAGTACTTC.

The chain combines TRBV9 with TRBJ1-2; D gene unclear. Germline assignment: CDR1 SGDLS and CDR2 YYNGEE. V lost 4 bases to trimming and J lost 0 bases, with 10 bases between them. The CDR3 runs 14 residues. CDR3 coding DNA: TGTGCCAGCAGCCCTGGCAATTCTAACTATGGCTACACCTTC. Translation gives CASSPGNSNYGYTF.

The chain combines TRBV7-3 with TRBJ2-2, with 9 bases fitting TRBD2. Trimming removed 1 base from V and 2 bases from J; junction bases left unmatched: 2. The CDR3 extends over 16 amino acids. CDR1 and CDR2 (germline): SGHTA, FQGTGA. CDR3 DNA sequence: TGTGCCAGCAGCTTAAGTAGCGGGGGTAACACCGGGGAGCTGTTTTTT. Translated: CASSLSSGGNTGELFF.

A single count supports this clone. DNA for the CDR3: TGTGCCAGCAGCTGGGTCGGCTCCTACGAGCAGTACTTC. This codes for CASSWVGSYEQYF. The chain is built from TRBV27 and TRBJ2-7; no firm D call. This CDR3 is 13 amino acids long. V was trimmed by 6 bases and J by 0 bases, leaving 9 bases between them. Germline V gene lookup returns CDR1 MNHEY and CDR2 SMNVEV (reference sequence).

The gene calls are TRBV21-1 and TRBJ2-7; TRBD1 is taken as the D call from the table, unchecked against the DNA. TRBV21-1 is flagged as a pseudogene. The CDR3 extends over 15 amino acids. The CDR3 loop is CASSKRGDRGYEQYV. CDR3 nucleotides: TGTGCCAGCAGCAAAAGGGGGGACAGGGGCTACGAGCAGTACGTC.

The chain couples TRBV29-1 to TRBJ1-1; 9 nucleotides align to TRBD1. After removal of 7 bases from V and 4 bases from J, the junction contained 7 bases not matched to a gene. CDR3 length: 13 amino acids. Germline V gene lookup returns CDR1 SQVTM and CDR2 ANQGSEA. The CDR3 region is CSGAGTGSTEAFF. CDR3 nucleotides: TGCAGCGGAGCCGGGACAGGGAGCACTGAAGCTTTCTTT.

This clone appeared a single time. The chain joins TRBV27 to TRBJ2-2; D gene unclear. The V gene's germline CDR1 is MNHEY and CDR2 SMNVEV (reference sequence). The CDR3 has 16 amino acids. V was pared by 5 bases and J by 3 bases, with 16 bases between. The CDR3 DNA sequence: TGTGCCAGCAGTCCGGACCCGTTCGAGGACACCGGGGAGCTGTTTTTT. Translated: CASSPDPFEDTGELFF.

This rearrangement joins TRBV11-2 to TRBJ2-2; no firm D call. Trimming removed 2 bases from V and 9 bases from J, with 7 bases in between. Germline loops: CDR1 SGHAT, CDR2 FQNNGV. The CDR3 is 12 residues long. Written as DNA, the CDR3 is TGTGCCAGCAGCTTAATCAGTCGGGAGCTGTTTTTT. Translating gives CASSLISRELFF.

V gene TRBV5-8 combines with J gene TRBJ2-1; possibly TRBD1 for D (7 bases). The CDR3 runs to 14 residues. Trimming stripped 9 bases from V and 8 bases from J, with 21 bases between. CDR1 is SGHTS, CDR2 YDEGEE, per germline. The CDR3 nucleotides read TGTGCCACCCGGAGGGGGCCAAGGCTCGATGAGCAGTTCTTC. Residues: CATRRGPRLDEQFF.

This clone has only a few counts. The chain uses TRBV9 and TRBJ1-2; tentatively, D is TRBD1 (6 bases). The CDR3 sequence is 13 residues long. Germline lookup yields CDR1 SGDLS and CDR2 YYNGEE. The V end lost 2 bases, the J end lost 4 bases, and 9 bases lay between the germline ends. The CDR3 nucleotides are TGTGCCAGCAGCGTCGGGGGCCCCTATGGCTACACCTTC. It specifies CASSVGGPYGYTF.

The table lists this clone with a few counts. The chain recombines TRBV6-2 or TRBV6-3 with TRBJ2-7, with 11 bases lining up with TRBD2. J was trimmed by 2 bases and V by 4 bases; bases with no gene match: 4. Germline CDR1 and CDR2: MNHEY and SVGEGT. The CDR3 is made up of 15 amino acids. This CDR3 reads CASSLAGGPTYEQYV. The CDR3 DNA reads as TGTGCCAGCAGTTTAGCGGGGGGGCCAACCTACGAGCAGTACGTC.

The V gene is TRBV11-1, the J gene TRBJ2-5; unclear D gene. Germline loops: CDR1 SGHAT, CDR2 FQDESV (reference sequence). CDR3 length equals 12 residues. Trimming took 4 bases from V and 5 from J, leaving 8 bases between them. CDR3 DNA: TGTGCCAGCAGCTCCGTGGGTGAGACCCAGTACTTC. Its protein is CASSSVGETQYF.

V and J are TRBV19 and TRBJ1-5; possibly TRBD1 for D (6 bases). Per the germline V gene, CDR1 is LNHDA and CDR2 is SQIVND (reference sequence). Trimming pared 3 bases from V and 7 bases from J, leaving 13 bases between. The CDR3 is made up of 14 amino acids. The CDR3 DNA sequence: TGTGCCAGTAGTATGTTGGGGGGCGACCAGCCCCAGCATTTT. This codes for CASSMLGGDQPQHF.

The chain recombines TRBV28 with TRBJ1-1; tentative D call: TRBD1 (5 bases). Trimming took off 5 bases at V and 4 bases at J, with 8 bases between the two ends. Germline CDR1 reads MDHEN; CDR2 reads SYDVKM. The CDR3 is made up of 12 amino acids. CDR3: CASSPQGTEAFF. DNA of the CDR3: TGTGCCAGCAGTCCCCAGGGCACTGAAGCTTTCTTT.

The sample holds one count of this clone. This chain uses TRBV3-1 (or the pseudogene TRBV3-2) with TRBJ2-5; D not resolved. V was cut by 1 base and J by 1 base, with 7 bases left in between. Germline CDR1 and CDR2: LGHDT and YNNKEL (reference sequence). CDR3 length equals 14 residues. CDR3 coding DNA: TGTGCCAGCAGCCAAGTTGGCTCCCAAGAGACCCAGTACTTC. Amino acid sequence: CASSQVGSQETQYF.

V usage is TRBV18 and J usage is TRBJ1-3; 7 bases are a match to TRBD1. V dropped 3 bases and J dropped 0; count of bases not matched to a gene: 2. This CDR3 spans 15 amino acids. Germline V gene lookup returns CDR1 KGHSH and CDR2 LQKENI. For the CDR3, the DNA is TGTGCCAGCTCACCCCAGGGGGTCTCTGGAAACACCATATATTTT. This sequence encodes CASSPQGVSGNTIYF.

V gene TRBV5-4 combines with J gene TRBJ2-7; TRBD1 aligns across 9 bases. CDR1 and CDR2 (germline): SGHNT, YYREEE (reference sequence). With 1 base clipped from V and 6 bases from J, the junction kept 11 bases outside the gene matches. The CDR3 loop spans 16 amino acids. DNA of the CDR3: TGTGCCAGCAGCTTGCAGGACAGGGGATACCTACGCGAGCAGTACTTC. Residues: CASSLQDRGYLREQYF.

This chain joins TRBV23-1 and TRBJ1-6; the match to TRBD1 covers 8 bases. TRBV23-1 is treated as an ORF (open reading frame) with a function not yet certain. V lost 0 bases and J lost 10; bases outside the gene matches: 8. CDR3 length: 16 amino acids. The CDR3 DNA sequence: TGCGCCAGCAGTCAATCCCAAGGACAGGGACGGTCACCCCTCCACTTT. It translates to CASSQSQGQGRSPLHF.

This clone occurred a few times. V is TRBV5-5 and J is TRBJ1-2, with 10 nucleotides matching TRBD1. Germline values: CDR1 SGHKS, CDR2 YYEKEE (reference sequence). V was clipped by 3 bases and J by 4 bases; unmatched bases: 3. This CDR3 contains 14 residues. The CDR3 DNA follows: TGTGCCAGCAGCTCACGGACAGGGGGCTATGGCTACACCTTC. It specifies CASSSRTGGYGYTF.

This chain uses TRBV3-1 (or the pseudogene TRBV3-2) with TRBJ1-4; 10 nucleotides match TRBD1. This CDR3 is 14 amino acids long. V was clipped by 5 bases and J by 8 bases; unmatched bases: 5. The germline V gene has CDR1 LGHDT and CDR2 YNNKEL (reference sequence). DNA for the CDR3: TGTGCCAGCAGCGACCGGGACAGGGGCGAAAAACTGTTTTTT. Translating it yields CASSDRDRGEKLFF.

This clone was seen a single time. The CDR3 coding sequence is TGTGCCAGTATAGGACAGGGGTATGGTAGCAATCAGCCCCAGCATTTT. Protein: CASIGQGYGSNQPQHF. The chain is built from TRBV19 and TRBJ1-5, with 9 bases matching TRBD1. There are 16 residues in the CDR3. The germline V gene encodes CDR1 LNHDA and CDR2 SQIVND (reference sequence). J was trimmed by 0 bases and V by 7 bases; bases with no gene match: 7.

The rearrangement joins TRBV25-1 to TRBJ1-2; a weak D match, TRBD1 (6 bases). CDR1 and CDR2 from the germline V gene are MGHDK and SYGVNS. V was cut by 7 bases and J by 5 bases, with 11 bases left in between. This CDR3 comprises 12 residues. The chain's CDR3 is CASTQQGYGYTF. The CDR3 DNA reads as TGTGCCAGCACGCAACAGGGTTATGGCTACACCTTC.

The J gene is TRBJ2-7, the V gene TRBV28; a weak D match, TRBD1 (6 bases). V lost 8 bases to trimming and J lost 1 base, with 18 bases between them. Germline CDR1 MDHEN, CDR2 SYDVKM. The CDR3 runs to 15 residues. The CDR3 loop is CASVSPGQGSYEQYF. CDR3 nucleotide sequence: TGTGCCAGCGTAAGTCCTGGGCAGGGGTCCTACGAGCAGTACTTC. The full variable domain, rest sourced from reference TRBV28 and TRBJ2-7, is DVKVTQSSRYLVKRTGEKVFLECVQDMDHENMFWYRQDPGLGLRLIYFSYDVKMKEKGDIPEGYSVSREKKERFSLILESASTNQTSMYLCASVSPGQGSYEQYFGPGTRLTVT.